Listed here are 29 T cell receptor beta chains from one sample, sequenced in a study of OX40 agonist ivuxolimab in advanced cancers. Profiled with immunoSEQ multiplex PCR; TCRdb holds only in-frame clones, not every one. The data hold over 80,000 clones, with 70% to 85% observed a single time. The material was CD4+ or CD8+ T cells sorted from blood, obtained in a trial of the OX40 agonist ivuxolimab. These receptors were taken from an adult with an advanced solid tumor such as melanoma, head and neck, liver or kidney cancer.

This clone was observed many times. The chain joins TRBV6-6 to TRBJ1-2; 12 nucleotides align to TRBD1. The germline gives CDR1 MNHNY, CDR2 SVGAGI (reference sequence). CDR3 length: 16 residues. Unmatched junction bases numbered 10, after V lost 5 bases and J lost 6 bases. The CDR3 sequence: CASSRDRGRQGDGYTF. CDR3 in DNA: TGTGCCAGCAGTCGGGACAGGGGGCGCCAAGGGGATGGCTACACCTTC.

The chain has TRBV7-3 and TRBJ2-3; D not certain. The germline V gene encodes CDR1 SGHTA and CDR2 FQGTGA. With 1 base removed from V and 0 bases from J, the gap between germline ends came to 8 bases. This CDR3 is 15 amino acids long. The CDR3 coding sequence is TGTGCCAGCAGCTTAATGGCTTCTAGCACAGATACGCAGTATTTT. Its translation: CASSLMASSTDTQYF.

The genes are TRBV19 and TRBJ2-7; 14 positions agree with TRBD2. The CDR3 sequence is 17 residues long. V dropped 5 bases and J dropped 6; count of bases not matched to a gene: 12. CDR1 LNHDA and CDR2 SQIVND come from the germline V gene (reference sequence). The CDR3 sequence is CASSAPGLAGVQSEQYF. CDR3 in DNA: TGTGCCAGTAGTGCCCCGGGACTAGCGGGAGTTCAGAGCGAGCAGTACTTC.

V is TRBV19 and J is TRBJ1-5, with TRBD1 as a possible D gene (6 bases). The CDR3 length is 15 residues. CDR1 and CDR2 from the germline V gene are LNHDA and SQIVND (reference sequence). The ends were cut back, 5 bases at V and 4 bases at J, with 15 bases in the middle. CDR3 sequence reads: CASSWWTDENQPQHF. DNA for the CDR3: TGTGCCAGTAGTTGGTGGACAGACGAAAATCAGCCCCAGCATTTT. The complete variable domain, with remaining parts taken from reference TRBV19 and TRBJ1-5, reads DGGITQSPKYLFRKEGQNVTLSCEQNLNHDAMYWYRQDPGQGLRLIYYSQIVNDFQKGDIAEGYSVSREKKESFPLTVTSAQKNPTAFYLCASSWWTDENQPQHFGDGTRLSIL.

The chain uses TRBV7-6 and TRBJ2-5; TRBD1 agrees at 9 bases. The germline gives CDR1 SGHVS, CDR2 FNYEAQ. Trimming at V came to 3 bases and at J to 5 bases, leaving 4 bases not matched to a gene. The CDR3 covers 14 residues. CDR3 sequence reads: CASSLWDREETQYF. In DNA form, the CDR3 reads TGTGCCAGCAGCTTGTGGGACAGGGAGGAGACCCAGTACTTC.

This rearrangement joins TRBV27 to TRBJ2-3; tentative D call: TRBD1 (6 bases). Deletions cut 6 bases from V and 2 bases from J, with 18 bases between. The CDR3 length is 16 residues. Germline CDR1 reads MNHEY; CDR2 reads SMNVEV (reference sequence). CDR3 in DNA: TGTGCCAGCAGCCAGCCCCTACAGGGCCTCACAGATACGCAGTATTTT. This encodes CASSQPLQGLTDTQYF.

V gene TRBV11-2 combines with J gene TRBJ2-1, with a weak D call TRBD2 (5 bases). CDR3 length: 15 residues. From germline, CDR1 is SGHAT and CDR2 FQNNGV. The V and J ends lost 2 bases and 4 bases respectively, with 12 bases between them. CDR3 amino acids: CASSLNSVEYNEQFF. The DNA of the CDR3 is TGTGCCAGCAGCTTAAATAGCGTGGAATACAATGAGCAGTTCTTC.

This clone was seen a single time. This chain uses TRBV10-3 with TRBJ1-3; D unclear. This CDR3 is built from 15 residues. V was cut by 6 bases and J by 4 bases, with 16 bases left in between. From germline, CDR1 is ENHRY and CDR2 SYGVKD. CDR3 DNA sequence: TGTGCCATCAGGGACTCCCCAGCTGGAGGAAACACCATATATTTT. Its protein is CAIRDSPAGGNTIYF.

V usage is TRBV9 and J usage is TRBJ2-3; tentatively, D is TRBD1 (5 bases). The CDR3 contains 14 residues. Trimming removed 0 bases at V and 5 bases at J, with 10 bases between. Per germline, CDR1 SGDLS and CDR2 YYNGEE. DNA of the CDR3: TGTGCCAGCAGCGTAGGGCAGGGTCTAGATACGCAGTATTTT. Residues: CASSVGQGLDTQYF.

V is TRBV15 and J is TRBJ2-1; D may be TRBD2 (5 bases). The V gene lost 8 bases and the J gene lost 7 bases, with 12 bases spanning the gap. The CDR3 has 12 amino acids. Germline assignment: CDR1 LNHNV and CDR2 YYDKDF (reference sequence). The CDR3 bases are TGTGCCACCGGGATCGGGATGAATGAGCAGTTCTTC. It translates to CATGIGMNEQFF.

The chain employs TRBV5-4 and TRBJ1-1; 7 bases agree with TRBD1. J gave up 6 bases and V 4 bases, and 9 bases lay outside the gene matches. Germline CDR1 and CDR2: SGHNT and YYREEE (reference sequence). This CDR3 has 14 residues. For the CDR3, the DNA is TGTGCCAGCAGCCACGGGACAGCTGACGCTGAAGCTTTCTTT. Translation: CASSHGTADAEAFF.

J is TRBJ2-3 and V is TRBV28, with 7 bases lining up with TRBD2. J lost 0 bases, V lost 3 bases, and 9 bases had no gene match. Germline CDR1 and CDR2: MDHEN and SYDVKM. CDR3 length: 17 amino acids. This CDR3 reads CASSFLIGTTSTDTQYF. CDR3 nucleotide sequence: TGTGCCAGCAGTTTCCTCATCGGGACTACTAGCACAGATACGCAGTATTTT.

This clone was recorded a few times. This sequence joins TRBV27 and TRBJ1-5; 8 bases agree with TRBD1. V lost 5 bases to trimming and J lost 6 bases; unmatched junction nucleotides: 3. CDR1 and CDR2 from the germline V gene are MNHEY and SMNVEV (reference sequence). CDR3 length equals 13 residues. CDR3 region: CASSNTGGQPQHF. The DNA for the CDR3 is TGTGCCAGCAGTAACACAGGGGGTCAGCCCCAGCATTTT.

The rearrangement links TRBV2 to TRBJ2-7; 9 nucleotides match TRBD1. The CDR3 is 13 amino acids. Trimming cost V 9 bases and J 5 bases; bases outside gene matches: 8. Germline-derived CDR1 and CDR2 are SNHLY and FYNNEI. The CDR3 reads CASKPGQGHEQYF. The CDR3 DNA reads TGTGCCAGTAAACCGGGACAGGGCCACGAGCAGTACTTC.

This chain joins TRBV5-6 and TRBJ2-1; TRBD2 aligns across 7 bases. CDR3 size: 13 residues. Germline V lookup: CDR1 SGHDT, CDR2 YYEEEE. The ends lost 4 bases at V and 4 bases at J; junction bases unmatched: 2. For the CDR3, the DNA is TGTGCCAGCAGCGCGGGAGTATACAATGAGCAGTTCTTC. Amino acid sequence: CASSAGVYNEQFF.

The V and J genes are TRBV6-5 and TRBJ2-1, with a possible D match to TRBD2 (5 bases). V gave up 5 bases and J gave up 14 bases, with 16 bases separating them. CDR3 length: 12 residues. CDR1 MNHEY and CDR2 SVGAGI come from the germline V gene. This CDR3 is CASSPGVFTEFF. For the CDR3, the DNA is TGTGCCAGCAGTCCCGGGGTTTTTACGGAGTTCTTC.

This chain connects TRBV10-3 to TRBJ2-2; possibly TRBD1 for D (6 bases). V gave up 3 bases and J gave up 3 bases, with 8 bases separating them. CDR1 and CDR2 from the germline V gene are ENHRY and SYGVKD. The CDR3 contains 14 residues. The CDR3 region is CAISDYRDTGELFF. The CDR3 nucleotides read TGTGCCATCAGTGATTACAGGGACACCGGGGAGCTGTTTTTT.

The CDR3 here is CASSQDRGGAKYEQFF. Written as DNA, the CDR3 is TGCGCCAGCAGCCAAGACCGAGGGGGGGCAAAATATGAGCAGTTCTTC. The J gene is TRBJ2-1, the V gene TRBV4-3; tentative D call: TRBD2 (7 bases). The germline V and J ends were trimmed by 0 bases and 8 bases, with 17 bases remaining between them. This CDR3 is 16 amino acids long. Looked up from germline, CDR1 is LGHNA and CDR2 is YSLEER.

This chain uses TRBV30 with TRBJ2-5, with TRBD2 matching 13 bases. Matching the DNA end better, TRBJ2-7 makes the J call doubtful. CDR1 is GTSNPN, CDR2 SVGIG, per germline (reference sequence). The CDR3 sequence is 17 residues long. CDR3 sequence: CAWIDRILAGGPYEQYF. CDR3 DNA sequence: TGTGCCTGGATTGATCGCATACTAGCGGGAGGGCCTTACGAGCAGTACTTC.

The chain combines TRBV27 with TRBJ2-7; maybe TRBD1 (5 bases). Looked up from germline, CDR1 is MNHEY and CDR2 is SMNVEV (reference sequence). This CDR3 region has 13 residues. V was clipped by 5 bases and J by 5 bases, with 13 bases between them. The CDR3 DNA reads as TGTGCCAGCAGTGAACCAGGGTCCCACGAGCAGTACTTC. Amino acids: CASSEPGSHEQYF.

The table lists this clone with a few counts. The genes are TRBV7-2 and TRBJ2-7; 9 bases align to TRBD1. Germline CDR1 and CDR2: SGHTA and FQGNSA. This CDR3 comprises 16 residues. V shed 6 bases, J shed 3 bases, and the junction held 12 bases outside the gene matches. CDR3 bases: TGTGCCAGCAGTTTGACCGCCGGGACAGGGAACTACGAGCAGTACTTC. Residues: CASSLTAGTGNYEQYF.

V gene TRBV7-2 combines with J gene TRBJ2-7; maybe TRBD2 (6 bases). From germline, CDR1 is SGHTA and CDR2 FQGNSA. V gave up 4 bases and J gave up 10 bases, with 14 bases separating them. This CDR3 comprises 12 residues. CDR3 amino acids: CASSSSGTPQYF. The CDR3 nucleotides read TGTGCCAGCAGCTCCTCCGGGACTCCTCAGTACTTC.

The V and J genes are TRBV19 and TRBJ2-3; D is perhaps TRBD2 (5 bases). There are 17 residues in the CDR3. From germline, CDR1 is LNHDA and CDR2 SQIVND (reference sequence). Trimming took 5 bases from V and 3 from J, leaving 21 bases between them. In DNA form, the CDR3 reads TGTGCCAGTAGTCCCTCGTGGGCAGGCCGCGGGACAGATACGCAGTATTTT. Translation gives CASSPSWAGRGTDTQYF.

The J gene is TRBJ2-6, the V gene TRBV27; either TRBD1 or TRBD2 may fit D (5 bases each). Between the trimmed V and J ends, which lost 5 bases and 4 bases, there was a span of 9 bases. Germline CDR1 is MNHEY and CDR2 is SMNVEV (reference sequence). The CDR3 covers 14 residues. CDR3 in amino acids: CASSGTWGANVLTF. The CDR3 DNA follows: TGTGCCAGCAGTGGGACCTGGGGGGCCAACGTCCTGACTTTC.

V is TRBV9 and J is TRBJ2-1; 9 nucleotides align to TRBD2. With V trimmed by 0 bases and J by 3 bases, 1 base remained unmatched. The CDR3 sequence is 15 residues long. Germline V lookup: CDR1 SGDLS, CDR2 YYNGEE. CDR3 residues: CASSVGLADYNEQFF. Here the CDR3 DNA reads TGTGCCAGCAGCGTAGGACTAGCGGACTACAATGAGCAGTTCTTC.

This clone was recorded once. The chain has TRBV19 and TRBJ1-6; D unclear. Germline loops: CDR1 LNHDA, CDR2 SQIVND (reference sequence). CDR3 size: 13 residues. V was trimmed by 5 bases and J by 8 bases, leaving 10 bases between them. The CDR3 sequence: CASSVDTHSPLHF. For the CDR3, the DNA is TGTGCCAGTAGTGTCGACACCCATTCACCCCTCCACTTT.

The chain carries TRBV7-2 and TRBJ2-7, with 14 bases aligning to TRBD2. In germline, CDR1 is SGHTA, CDR2 FQGNSA. Trimming cost V 2 bases and J 4 bases; bases outside gene matches: 4. CDR3 size: 16 residues. The CDR3 DNA reads as TGTGCCAGCAGCTTAAGGGGGACTAGCGGGAGTTACGAGCAGTACTTC. This encodes CASSLRGTSGSYEQYF.

This chain uses TRBV4-1 with TRBJ1-2; D is undetermined. Germline assignment: CDR1 MGHRA and CDR2 YSYEKL. The germline V and J ends were trimmed by 0 bases and 11 bases, with 13 bases remaining between them. The CDR3 has 13 amino acids. The CDR3 sequence: CASSQDEAIGYTF. The DNA for the CDR3 is TGCGCCAGCAGCCAAGATGAGGCCATCGGTTACACCTTC.

The CDR3: CASTPGLETGVSDGNEQFF. CDR3 DNA: TGTGCCAGTACCCCTGGCCTAGAGACGGGCGTTTCCGATGGCAATGAGCAGTTCTTC. J is TRBJ2-1 and V is TRBV19; D unresolved. In germline, CDR1 is LNHDA, CDR2 SQIVND (reference sequence). The CDR3 sequence is 19 residues long. V lost 7 bases and J 6 bases, leaving 31 bases between the germline ends.